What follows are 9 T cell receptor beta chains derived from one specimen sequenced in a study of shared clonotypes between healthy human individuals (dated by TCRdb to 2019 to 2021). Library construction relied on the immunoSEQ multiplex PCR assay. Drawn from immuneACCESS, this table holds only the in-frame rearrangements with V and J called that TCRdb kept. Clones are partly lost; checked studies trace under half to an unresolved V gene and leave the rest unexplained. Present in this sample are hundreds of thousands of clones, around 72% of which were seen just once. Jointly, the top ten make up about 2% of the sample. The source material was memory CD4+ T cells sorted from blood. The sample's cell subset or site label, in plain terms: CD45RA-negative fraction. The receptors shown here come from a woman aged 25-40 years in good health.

CDR3 amino acids: CASSLVAGGTYEQYF. As DNA, the CDR3 is TGTGCCAGCAGCTTAGTAGCGGGAGGTACTTACGAGCAGTACTTC. The chain employs TRBV11-3 and TRBJ2-7, with TRBD2 identical over 10 bases. This CDR3 region has 15 residues. V lost 1 base and J lost 4; bases outside the gene matches: 4. CDR1 and CDR2 (germline): SGHNT, YENEEA.

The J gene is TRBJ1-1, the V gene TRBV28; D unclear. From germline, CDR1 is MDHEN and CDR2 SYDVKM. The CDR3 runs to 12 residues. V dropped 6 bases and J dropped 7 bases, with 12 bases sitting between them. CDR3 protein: CASRLTGDEAFF. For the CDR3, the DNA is TGTGCCAGCAGGTTGACGGGAGATGAAGCTTTCTTT.

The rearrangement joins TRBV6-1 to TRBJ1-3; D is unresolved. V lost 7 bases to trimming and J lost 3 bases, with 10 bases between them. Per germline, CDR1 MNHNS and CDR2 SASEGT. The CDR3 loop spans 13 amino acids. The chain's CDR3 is CASTGLFGNTIYF. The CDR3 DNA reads TGTGCCAGCACAGGATTATTTGGAAACACCATATATTTT.

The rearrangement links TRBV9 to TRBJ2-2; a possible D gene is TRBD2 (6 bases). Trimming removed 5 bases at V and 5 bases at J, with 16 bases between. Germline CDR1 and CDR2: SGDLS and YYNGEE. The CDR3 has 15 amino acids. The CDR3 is CASRTTAGYTGELFF. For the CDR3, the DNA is TGTGCCAGCAGGACGACTGCGGGGTATACCGGGGAGCTGTTTTTT.

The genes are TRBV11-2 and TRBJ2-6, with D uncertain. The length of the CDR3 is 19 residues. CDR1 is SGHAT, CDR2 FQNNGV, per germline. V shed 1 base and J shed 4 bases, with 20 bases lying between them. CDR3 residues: CASSLGWVGNSLGANVLTF. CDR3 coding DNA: TGTGCCAGCAGCTTAGGTTGGGTGGGAAACTCTCTCGGGGCCAACGTCCTGACTTTC.

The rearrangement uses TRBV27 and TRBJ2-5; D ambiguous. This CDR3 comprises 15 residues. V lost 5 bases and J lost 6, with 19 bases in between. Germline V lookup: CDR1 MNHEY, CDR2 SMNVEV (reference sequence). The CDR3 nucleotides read TGTGCCAGCAGTCTCCGGGCCCAATTATCGAAGACCCAGTACTTC. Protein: CASSLRAQLSKTQYF.

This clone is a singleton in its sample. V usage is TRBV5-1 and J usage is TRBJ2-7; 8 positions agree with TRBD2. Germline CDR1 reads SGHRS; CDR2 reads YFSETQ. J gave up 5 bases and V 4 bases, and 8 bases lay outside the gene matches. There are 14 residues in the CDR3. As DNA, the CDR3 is TGCGCCAGCAGCAAAGGGACTAGTAACGACGAGCAGTACTTC. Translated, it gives CASSKGTSNDEQYF.

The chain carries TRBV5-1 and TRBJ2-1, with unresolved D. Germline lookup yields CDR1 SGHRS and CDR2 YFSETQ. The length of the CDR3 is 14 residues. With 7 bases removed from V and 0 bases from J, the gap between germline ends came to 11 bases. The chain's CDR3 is CASGVAGSYNEQFF. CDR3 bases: TGCGCCAGCGGGGTAGCAGGCTCCTACAATGAGCAGTTCTTC.

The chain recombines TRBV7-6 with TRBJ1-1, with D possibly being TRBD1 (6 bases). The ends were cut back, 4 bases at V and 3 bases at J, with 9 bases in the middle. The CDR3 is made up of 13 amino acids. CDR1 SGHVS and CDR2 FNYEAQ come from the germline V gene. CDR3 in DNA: TGTGCCAGCAGCTCACAGGGTTACACTGAAGCTTTCTTT. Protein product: CASSSQGYTEAFF.